This T cell receptor beta chain stems from a study of regulatory T cells in long-lasting Graves disease. The time point: persistent/refractory GD, antithyroid drugs over 5 years with positive TRAb. RNA extracted from PBMCs served as the sequencing template. Construction of TCR beta libraries relied on iRepertoire HTBI primers and on Arm-PCR targeting CDR3 regions. Using its own MiXCR run on the multiplex PCR reads, TCRdb lists one record per CDR3 protein. The data show 650,000 to 700,000 distinct CDR3 sequences, 30% seen once. Germline V gene lookup returns CDR1 LGHNA and CDR2 YNFKEQ. This CDR3 has 16 residues. V was pared by 2 bases and J by 4 bases, with 17 bases between.

V and J are TRBV4-2 and TRBJ1-2; a possible D gene is TRBD1 (5 bases). The origin of this receptor is a female donor with Graves disease. The sequenced sample was peripheral blood mononuclear cells (PBMCs), obtained when the disease was refractory, from a patient treated with antithyroid drugs. The CDR3 loop is CASSQLIRGNLYGYTF. In DNA form, the CDR3 reads TGTGCCAGCAGCCAACTAATCCGGGGGAACCTCTATGGCTACACCTTC.